This is a list of T cell receptor beta chains from one sample in a study of breast tumors, draining lymph nodes, adjacent tissues. TCRdb reprocessed the multiplex PCR reads with MiXCR, giving one entry per CDR3 protein. This sample carries under 300,000 distinct CDR3 sequences, 30% to 35% of them seen once, and the ten largest clones take approximately 3.6%. What was sequenced was axillary lymph node tissue. These receptors were collected from a female donor with breast cancer. Some clones in this sample may be carry-over from other donors' samples. Both conserved end residues are part of each CDR3.

V gene,J gene,CDR3 protein
TRBV7-2,TRBJ1-2,CASSLEQYGYTF
TRBV29-1,TRBJ1-2,CSVIEGYGYTF
TRBV20-1,TRBJ1-2,CSATPSALAANTF
TRBV24-1,TRBJ2-7,CATSGPTGGRYEQYF
TRBV20-1,TRBJ2-3,CSADSGGEDTDTQYF
TRBV12-3/TRBV12-4,TRBJ2-7,CATWTTKYEQYF
TRBV19,TRBJ1-4,CASNPGRIFEKLFF
TRBV19,TRBJ1-2,CATPSHGDYGYTF
TRBV6-2/TRBV6-3,TRBJ2-7,CASSHPGTDYEQYF
TRBV5-1,TRBJ2-7,CASSLAWTSGMGLSPYEQYF
TRBV25-1,TRBJ2-3,CASSRGLGVSTDAQYF
TRBV6-5,TRBJ2-3,CASKPAVSTDTQYF
TRBV20-1,TRBJ2-5,CSASLAGVLETQYF
TRBV11-3,TRBJ2-5,CASSLGGYQETQYF
TRBV11-2,TRBJ1-3,CASSLSTGAAGNTIYF
TRBV5-1,TRBJ2-7,CASSLLPGGYYEQYF